Below are 9 T cell receptor beta chains sequenced from a single sample in a study of blood T cells in healthy people across ages. Next came a second PCR, run for about 7 to 12 cycles, which used a sample-barcoded 5' primer along with a J-beta primer mix. TCRdb used MiXCR to reprocess the 5' RACE reads, holding one entry per CDR3 protein. The table has 1,500,000 or so distinct CDR3 sequences, around 59% seen once. The sequenced material came from blood. All receptors come from a man between 18 and 29 years old in good health.

The genes are TRBV20-1 and TRBJ2-7; 7 bases line up with TRBD1. The germline gives CDR1 DFQATT, CDR2 SNEGSKA (reference sequence). This CDR3 region has 16 residues. Trimming took 2 bases from V and 1 from J; bases not matched to a gene: 11. The CDR3 protein is CSARIIRTGASYEQYF. The CDR3 bases are TGCAGTGCTAGAATCATAAGGACAGGAGCTTCCTACGAGCAGTACTTC.

Concerning this clonotype itself: One end of the junction does not line up with germline, which may come from a read error. The CDR3 nucleotides are TGTGCCAGCCAGCCTACCGGGACAGGGAACAAGGAGCAGTTCTTC. This encodes CASQPTGTGNKEQFF. The J gene is TRBJ2-1, the V gene TRBV12-3 or TRBV12-4; TRBD1 agrees at 9 bases. The CDR3 has 15 amino acids.

The rearrangement joins TRBV27 to TRBJ2-1; D tentatively fits TRBD1 or TRBD2 (5 bases each). Trimming cost V 0 bases and J 2 bases, with 11 bases left between them. There are 16 residues in the CDR3. Germline-derived CDR1 and CDR2 are MNHEY and SMNVEV (reference sequence). CDR3 nucleotides: TGTGCCAGCAGTTTATCGACGGGGCCTCCCTACAATGAGCAGTTCTTC. Its translation is CASSLSTGPPYNEQFF.

The chain is built from TRBV6-6 and TRBJ2-1; 10 bases align to TRBD2. This CDR3 is 16 amino acids long. Germline loops: CDR1 MNHNY, CDR2 SVGAGI (reference sequence). After removal of 0 bases from V and 5 bases from J, the junction contained 4 bases not matched to a gene. The CDR3 DNA is TGTGCCAGCAGTTACTCGAAGACTAGCGGGCACAATGAGCAGTTCTTC. Its protein is CASSYSKTSGHNEQFF.

This rearrangement joins TRBV20-1 to TRBJ2-3; 7 bases agree with TRBD1. This CDR3 spans 15 amino acids. The germline CDR1 and CDR2 sequences are DFQATT and SNEGSKA (reference sequence). V shed 1 base, J shed 1 base, and the junction held 5 bases outside the gene matches. This CDR3 is CSARVRTGRTDTQYF. Here the CDR3 DNA reads TGCAGTGCTAGAGTTCGGACAGGTCGCACAGATACGCAGTATTTT.

This clonotype was found a few times. The V and J genes are TRBV25-1 and TRBJ2-7; 7 nucleotides align to TRBD1. The CDR3 has 17 residues. Per the germline V gene, CDR1 is MGHDK and CDR2 is SYGVNS. Trimming took 4 bases from V and 4 from J; bases not matched to a gene: 16. The CDR3 DNA sequence: TGTGCCAGCAGTGTCGAACGAGGGACAGTCGACAGGTACGAGCAGTACTTC. Translating it yields CASSVERGTVDRYEQYF.

This clonotype has only a few counts. This rearrangement joins TRBV29-1 to TRBJ2-1, with D tentatively TRBD2 (6 bases). Germline CDR1 is SQVTM and CDR2 is ANQGSEA. The CDR3 covers 13 residues. Trimming pared 5 bases from V and 4 bases from J, leaving 12 bases between. CDR3 sequence: CSVLAKTYNEQFF. CDR3 bases: TGCAGCGTTCTAGCGAAGACATACAATGAGCAGTTCTTC.

The chain uses TRBV29-1 and TRBJ1-1; D call uncertain. CDR1 SQVTM and CDR2 ANQGSEA come from the germline V gene. The CDR3 runs to 14 residues. Trimming removed 7 bases from V and 0 bases from J, with 15 bases in between. The CDR3 nucleotides are TGCAGCGCAGAATCCCAGGTACTGAACACTGAAGCTTTCTTT. Translation: CSAESQVLNTEAFF.

This clonotype was observed a few times. The rearrangement links TRBV20-1 to TRBJ2-7, with 7 bases identical to TRBD2. The CDR3 sequence is 15 residues long. CDR1 and CDR2 (germline): DFQATT, SNEGSKA (reference sequence). The trim removed 1 base at V and 3 bases at J, leaving 9 bases unmatched. CDR3 sequence (DNA): TGCAGTGCTAGAGCCCCCTCGGGGGGTTTCTACGAGCAGTACTTC. Translated, it gives CSARAPSGGFYEQYF.